The 13 T cell receptor beta chains below were found in one sample sequenced in a study of T cell responses to AZD1222 COVID-19 vaccine. Assay: immunoSEQ multiplex PCR; the TCRdb copy retains only in-frame clones and omits some. The table lists around 100,000 clones, more than 75% of them singletons. The sequenced sample was peripheral blood, obtained on day 0 of AZD1222 vaccination. These receptors all stem from an adult in good health.

The chain recombines TRBV4-1 with TRBJ2-1, with 8 bases that match TRBD2. The CDR3 spans 16 residues. V gave up 1 base and J gave up 7 bases; unmatched junction bases: 9. Germline V gives CDR1 MGHRA, CDR2 YSYEKL. In nucleotides, the CDR3 is TGCGCCAGCAGCCAAGCGCCCAGCGGGAGTGGGAATGAGCAGTTCTTC. Residues: CASSQAPSGSGNEQFF.

On this clone: The germline gene is not matched at one end of the junction; a read error may be the cause. The chain combines TRBV7-6 with TRBJ1-1, with D maybe TRBD1 (6 bases). This CDR3 has 16 residues. Germline CDR1 is SGHVS and CDR2 is FNYEAQ. CDR3 DNA sequence: TGTGCCAGCAGCCTAGCAACAATACAGGGTGAGACTGAAGCTTTCTTT. This gives the protein CASSLATIQGETEAFF.

This clone appeared a single time. V and J are TRBV7-8 and TRBJ2-2, with TRBD1 identical over 9 bases. CDR3 length equals 15 residues. J was trimmed by 3 bases and V by 5 bases; bases with no gene match: 4. From germline, CDR1 is SGHVS and CDR2 FQNEAQ. The CDR3 spells CASSKRDRDTGELFF. In DNA, the CDR3 is TGTGCCAGCAGCAAACGGGACAGGGACACCGGGGAGCTGTTTTTT.

This clone has just one count. This chain joins TRBV30 and TRBJ1-2, with TRBD1 matching 7 bases. In germline, CDR1 is GTSNPN, CDR2 SVGIG (reference sequence). The CDR3 runs to 15 residues. V dropped 4 bases and J dropped 4; count of bases not matched to a gene: 12. For the CDR3, the DNA is TGTGCCTGGAAGGGCCAGACAGGGTTGGCCTATGGCTACACCTTC. This gives the protein CAWKGQTGLAYGYTF.

This rearrangement joins TRBV5-5 to TRBJ2-5; the match to TRBD2 covers 12 bases. The V gene end was trimmed by 3 bases and the J gene end by 4 bases; junction bases not matched to a gene: 10. The CDR3 length is 17 residues. The V gene's germline CDR1 is SGHKS and CDR2 YYEKEE (reference sequence). CDR3 region: CASSSETSGGILETQYF. The CDR3, as DNA: TGTGCCAGCAGCTCGGAGACTAGCGGGGGTATTTTAGAGACCCAGTACTTC. The variable domain in full, with the rest retrieved from reference TRBV5-5 and TRBJ2-5, is DAGVTQSPTHLIKTRGQQVTLRCSPISGHKSVSWYQQVLGQGPQFIFQYYEKEERGRGNFPDRFSARQFPNYSSELNVNALLLGDSALYLCASSSETSGGILETQYFGPGTRLLVL.

V gene TRBV2 combines with J gene TRBJ1-2, with 10 bases matching TRBD1. CDR1 SNHLY and CDR2 FYNNEI come from the germline V gene. J gave up 7 bases and V 4 bases, and 6 bases lay outside the gene matches. The CDR3 sequence is 14 residues long. CDR3 residues: CASSAKTGGSGYTF. DNA for the CDR3: TGTGCCAGCAGTGCCAAGACAGGGGGCTCTGGCTACACCTTC.

The chain is built from TRBV6-5 and TRBJ2-4; D is ambiguous. The CDR3 runs 14 residues. Trimming took 6 bases from V and 6 from J, leaving 15 bases between them. CDR1 and CDR2 (germline): MNHEY, SVGAGI. CDR3 DNA sequence: TGTGCCAGCAGGAGAACGGACCTCGGAAACATTCAGTACTTC. Amino acids: CASRRTDLGNIQYF.

DNA of the CDR3: TGCGCCAGCAGATCTCAGGGGGGCCAAGAGACCCAGTACTTC. Residues: CASRSQGGQETQYF. V gene TRBV5-1 combines with J gene TRBJ2-5; weak D call: TRBD1 (7 bases). Per germline, CDR1 SGHRS and CDR2 YFSETQ. With 5 bases removed from V and 1 base from J, the gap between germline ends came to 12 bases. This CDR3 region has 14 residues.

The rearrangement links TRBV24-1 to TRBJ1-2; D ambiguous. V dropped 3 bases and J dropped 5 bases, with 6 bases sitting between them. The CDR3 totals 12 residues. Germline CDR1 and CDR2: KGHDR and SFDVKD. CDR3 sequence reads: CATSDVSYGYTF. DNA of the CDR3: TGTGCCACCAGTGATGTGAGTTATGGCTACACCTTC.

In DNA form, the CDR3 reads TGCAGCGTTGAAGACCCTCTAGCGGGAGGGGGAAATGAGCAGTTCTTC. It specifies CSVEDPLAGGGNEQFF. The V call is TRBV29-1, the J call TRBJ2-1, with TRBD2 matching over 12 bases. Trimming at V came to 0 bases and at J to 7 bases, leaving 7 bases not matched to a gene. The CDR3 covers 16 residues. The germline CDR1 and CDR2 sequences are SQVTM and ANQGSEA.

The J gene is TRBJ1-2, the V gene TRBV11-2; D unclear. V was shortened by 0 bases and J by 6 bases, with 14 bases between the two germline ends. Germline V CDR1 and CDR2: SGHAT, FQNNGV. The CDR3 extends over 15 amino acids. This chain's CDR3 is CASSLDRRVRDGYTF. The CDR3 DNA is TGTGCCAGCAGCTTAGATCGTCGGGTCCGGGATGGCTACACCTTC.

The genes are TRBV7-9 and TRBJ2-2; 7 bases are a match to TRBD2. This CDR3 spans 16 amino acids. Trimming took 2 bases from V and 5 from J; bases not matched to a gene: 8. Germline V gene sequence: CDR1 SEHNR, CDR2 FQNEAQ (reference sequence). The CDR3 nucleotides are TGTGCCAGCAGCTTATTGCGTGTCGGGGGGACCGGGGAGCTGTTTTTT. Encoded protein: CASSLLRVGGTGELFF.

The J gene is TRBJ2-5, the V gene TRBV10-2; D unclear. Between the trimmed V and J ends, which lost 6 bases and 1 base, there was a span of 6 bases. The length of the CDR3 is 12 residues. Germline-derived CDR1 and CDR2 are WSHSY and SAAADI. The CDR3 sequence is CASRAGQETQYF. DNA of the CDR3: TGCGCCAGCAGGGCAGGCCAAGAGACCCAGTACTTC.